Listed here is a single T cell receptor (beta chain). This CDR3 comprises 15 residues. J was trimmed by 0 bases and V by 6 bases; bases with no gene match: 7. Germline V gene sequence: CDR1 DFQATT, CDR2 SNEGSKA (reference sequence). TCRdb fed the 5' RACE reads into MiXCR, producing one record per CDR3 protein. This sample has some 200,000 distinct CDR3 sequences; over 7.5% occur once, and the top ten carry roughly 4%. The record originates from a study of T-cell memory formation after mild COVID-19. The J gene is TRBJ2-1, the V gene TRBV20-1; 8 bases map to TRBD2. The receptor comes from a man younger than 30 who had mild COVID-19 (a few samples of this study predate the infection). Cell type and time point are not known. Sequencing input: PBMCs or a T cell subset sorted from them (not recorded which). For the CDR3, the DNA is TGCAGTGCCCCCTCCGGGACTAGCTCCTACAATGAGCAGTTCTTC. Encoded protein: CSAPSGTSSYNEQFF.